One and the same sample provided the 26 T cell receptor beta chains below, sequenced in a study of cytomegalovirus exposure and HLA in healthy donors. The PCR ran on 60 Vbeta and 13 Jbeta primers. The table came from immunoSEQ multiplex PCR; TCRdb's copy has only in-frame clones and leaves some out. There are 110,000 to 150,000 clones in the sample; around four fifths occur only once, and more than 3% lies in the top ten. Sequencing was performed on PBMCs. All receptors derive from a male donor in good health and CMV-seronegative.

This chain links TRBV15 with TRBJ2-7; D possibly corresponds to TRBD2 (6 bases). With 0 bases removed from V and 1 base from J, the gap between germline ends came to 13 bases. The germline V gene has CDR1 LNHNV and CDR2 YYDKDF (reference sequence). The CDR3 sequence is 16 residues long. This CDR3 is CATSRDRGTASYEQYF. CDR3 nucleotides: TGTGCCACCAGCAGAGATCGGGGGACTGCATCCTACGAGCAGTACTTC. Combining the CDR3 with reference TRBV15 and TRBJ2-7 gives the whole variable domain DAMVIQNPRYQVTQFGKPVTLSCSQTLNHNVMYWYQQKSSQAPKLLFHYYDKDFNNEADTPDNFQSRRPNTSFCFLDIRSPGLGDTAMYLCATSRDRGTASYEQYFGPGTRLTVT.

The CDR3 DNA reads as TGTGCCAGTAGCTACGACAGGGCGTATAGCAATCAGCCCCAGCATTTT. Translated: CASSYDRAYSNQPQHF. The chain uses TRBV19 and TRBJ1-5, with 7 positions matching TRBD1. This CDR3 spans 16 amino acids. The ends lost 6 bases at V and 0 bases at J; junction bases unmatched: 8. Germline-derived CDR1 and CDR2 are LNHDA and SQIVND (reference sequence).

The V gene is TRBV5-1, the J gene TRBJ1-4, with TRBD1 as a possible D gene (5 bases). CDR1 and CDR2 from the germline V gene are SGHRS and YFSETQ. The germline V and J ends were trimmed by 0 bases and 7 bases, with 13 bases remaining between them. The CDR3 consists of 15 residues. This chain's CDR3 is CASSLEEGLGEKLFF. The CDR3 DNA sequence: TGCGCCAGCAGCTTGGAGGAGGGGCTTGGTGAAAAACTGTTTTTT.

The chain links TRBV5-4 to TRBJ2-3; D might be TRBD2 (6 bases). Germline V lookup: CDR1 SGHNT, CDR2 YYREEE (reference sequence). Trimming cost V 7 bases and J 2 bases, with 14 bases left between them. The CDR3 is 14 amino acids. Here the CDR3 reads CASRGGRSTDTQYF. CDR3 nucleotide sequence: TGTGCCAGCCGTGGGGGGAGGTCCACAGATACGCAGTATTTT.

This clone occurred a few times. The gene calls are TRBV29-1 and TRBJ1-1; the D is unclear. The CDR3 totals 12 residues. Germline loops: CDR1 SQVTM, CDR2 ANQGSEA. V lost 3 bases and J lost 1, with 6 bases in between. CDR3 DNA sequence: TGCAGCGTTGATGGAGGGAACACTGAAGCTTTCTTT. The encoded protein is CSVDGGNTEAFF.

The genes are TRBV27 and TRBJ2-7; TRBD2 is a possible D gene (7 bases). This CDR3 spans 15 amino acids. The germline V and J ends were trimmed by 5 bases and 7 bases, with 21 bases remaining between them. Germline values: CDR1 MNHEY, CDR2 SMNVEV (reference sequence). The CDR3 DNA sequence: TGTGCCAGCAGTAGCCCATGGCAGGGGAGGGGGGAGCAGTACTTC. The encoded protein is CASSSPWQGRGEQYF.

The V gene is TRBV9, the J gene TRBJ2-2, with 11 bases matching TRBD1. The trim removed 2 bases at V and 6 bases at J, leaving 9 bases unmatched. The CDR3 extends over 17 amino acids. The germline CDR1 and CDR2 sequences are SGDLS and YYNGEE. CDR3 in DNA: TGTGCCAGCAGCGTTCATAGGACAGGGGGCGCGGCCGGGGAGCTGTTTTTT. Translating it yields CASSVHRTGGAAGELFF.

J is TRBJ2-3 and V is TRBV5-1; 8 bases match TRBD1. Germline CDR1 SGHRS, CDR2 YFSETQ. Unmatched junction bases numbered 16, after V lost 4 bases and J lost 0 bases. The CDR3 has 19 residues. This CDR3 reads CASSRSGLRGLSSTDTQYF. CDR3 nucleotide sequence: TGCGCCAGCAGCCGATCGGGACTCAGGGGGCTAAGTAGCACAGATACGCAGTATTTT.

The gene calls are TRBV7-9 and TRBJ2-1, with TRBD1 as a possible D gene (5 bases). Germline V gene lookup returns CDR1 SEHNR and CDR2 FQNEAQ (reference sequence). V lost 2 bases and J lost 3, with 23 bases in between. The CDR3 runs to 19 residues. The CDR3 reads CASSLSPSGARSFYNEQFF. In DNA form, the CDR3 reads TGTGCCAGCAGCTTATCCCCCAGTGGGGCGCGTTCGTTCTACAATGAGCAGTTCTTC.

The chain links TRBV15 to TRBJ2-5, with 8 bases lining up with TRBD2. CDR3 length: 15 residues. Trimming cost V 5 bases and J 6 bases; bases outside gene matches: 11. CDR1 and CDR2 from the germline V gene are LNHNV and YYDKDF (reference sequence). The CDR3, as DNA: TGTGCCACCAGCTCAATGCGGGGGGCCAGTCAGACCCAGTACTTC. Encoded protein: CATSSMRGASQTQYF.

This clone was counted a few times. The chain links TRBV27 to TRBJ2-1; 7 bases match TRBD1. Germline loops: CDR1 MNHEY, CDR2 SMNVEV (reference sequence). V lost 2 bases, J lost 7 bases, and 11 bases stayed unmatched. CDR3 length equals 16 residues. The CDR3 bases are TGTGCCAGCAGTTTACTCAAAGGGGGCCAAATGAATGAGCAGTTCTTC. It codes for CASSLLKGGQMNEQFF.

The rearrangement links TRBV6-1 to TRBJ1-2; 7 bases are shared with TRBD1. Trimming took 11 bases from V and 4 from J; bases not matched to a gene: 13. This CDR3 has 14 residues. Germline V gene data show CDR1 as MNHNS and CDR2 as SASEGT. The DNA for the CDR3 is TGTGCCGGCCAACAGGGGACGTCTGGCTATGGCTACACCTTC. This sequence encodes CAGQQGTSGYGYTF.

This clone was counted a single time. This chain joins TRBV18 and TRBJ2-3; D is undetermined. The CDR3 has 15 residues. The germline V gene encodes CDR1 KGHSH and CDR2 LQKENI. V dropped 3 bases and J dropped 0 bases, with 10 bases sitting between them. Here the CDR3 DNA reads TGTGCCAGCTCACCGACATCCACTAGCACAGATACGCAGTATTTT. Amino acid sequence: CASSPTSTSTDTQYF.

This clone showed up just once. This chain links TRBV27 with TRBJ1-4; possible D gene TRBD1, 5 bases. Germline V gene sequence: CDR1 MNHEY, CDR2 SMNVEV (reference sequence). CDR3 length equals 14 residues. With 4 bases removed from V and 2 bases from J, the gap between germline ends came to 8 bases. CDR3 nucleotide sequence: TGTGCCAGCAGTTGGACAACGACTAATGAAAAACTGTTTTTT. This gives the protein CASSWTTTNEKLFF.

The table lists this clone with a count of one. V is TRBV5-1 and J is TRBJ1-2; 7 bases align to TRBD1. CDR1 and CDR2 from the germline V gene are SGHRS and YFSETQ. Trimming at V came to 3 bases and at J to 2 bases, leaving 19 bases not matched to a gene. The CDR3 totals 19 residues. The CDR3 loop reads CASSWGDRDGGYENYGYTF. The CDR3, as DNA: TGCGCCAGCAGCTGGGGCGACAGGGACGGAGGATACGAAAACTATGGCTACACCTTC.

The chain employs TRBV2 and TRBJ1-5, with a tentative D call TRBD1 (6 bases). CDR3 length equals 12 residues. Trimming removed 5 bases at V and 11 bases at J, with 13 bases between. The V gene's germline CDR1 is SNHLY and CDR2 FYNNEI. This CDR3 reads CASSSPSGAQHF. CDR3 DNA: TGTGCCAGCAGTAGCCCTTCAGGGGCCCAGCATTTT.

The V and J genes are TRBV7-9 and TRBJ2-7; 8 bases agree with TRBD1. There are 15 residues in the CDR3. Germline assignment: CDR1 SEHNR and CDR2 FQNEAQ (reference sequence). Losses at the gene ends were 2 bases for V and 3 bases for J; bases not matched to a gene: 6. The CDR3, as DNA: TGTGCCAGCAGCTTACAGGGGGCCCCAAACTACGAGCAGTACTTC. This sequence encodes CASSLQGAPNYEQYF.

V is TRBV2 and J is TRBJ1-5; maybe TRBD1 (5 bases). Germline V gene data show CDR1 as SNHLY and CDR2 as FYNNEI. The CDR3 is 13 residues long. Trimming shortened V by 4 bases and J by 3 bases, and 7 bases separated the two germline ends. The CDR3 nucleotides read TGTGCCAGCAGTGGGGGGGTCAATCAGCCCCAGCATTTT. Its translation is CASSGGVNQPQHF. Variable domain in full (rest from reference TRBV2 and TRBJ1-5): EPEVTQTPSHQVTQMGQEVILRCVPISNHLYFYWYRQILGQKVEFLVSFYNNEISEKSEIFDDQFSVERPDGSNFTLKIRSTKLEDSAMYFCASSGGVNQPQHFGDGTRLSIL.

This rearrangement joins TRBV27 to TRBJ2-7; the match to TRBD2 covers 12 bases. This CDR3 has 17 residues. Unmatched junction bases numbered 10, after V lost 4 bases and J lost 3 bases. CDR1 and CDR2 (germline): MNHEY, SMNVEV (reference sequence). The CDR3 coding sequence is TGTGCCAGCAGTTCCCGCCGAGGACTAGCGGGATTCTACGAGCAGTACTTC. Its protein product is CASSSRRGLAGFYEQYF.

This chain links TRBV6-6 with TRBJ1-1; D gene ambiguous. The CDR3 sequence is 12 residues long. Germline V gene data show CDR1 as MNHNY and CDR2 as SVGAGI (reference sequence). Trimming cost V 2 bases and J 3 bases, with 4 bases left between them. Here the CDR3 DNA reads TGTGCCAGCAGTTACCCAGACACTGAAGCTTTCTTT. Translating gives CASSYPDTEAFF.

This chain connects TRBV12-5 to TRBJ1-2; 7 bases map to TRBD1. CDR1 is LGHNT and CDR2 is FRNRAP in the germline V gene. The CDR3 is 13 residues long. J gave up 7 bases and V 2 bases, and 4 bases lay outside the gene matches. As DNA, the CDR3 is TGTGCTAGTGGTTTGTCAGGGGGATGTGGCTACACCTTC. Its protein is CASGLSGGCGYTF.

The chain recombines TRBV19 with TRBJ1-1; D not resolved. Trimming shortened V by 8 bases and J by 4 bases, and 14 bases separated the two germline ends. Germline CDR1 LNHDA, CDR2 SQIVND (reference sequence). This CDR3 comprises 13 residues. The CDR3 DNA reads as TGTGCCAGTGGCATAGTGGGGAGCACTGAAGCTTTCTTT. This encodes CASGIVGSTEAFF.

The CDR3 loop is CASAGAGRNTEAFF. DNA for the CDR3: TGTGCCTCAGCGGGGGCGGGCAGAAACACTGAAGCTTTCTTT. This rearrangement joins TRBV7-3 to TRBJ1-1; D is possibly TRBD1 (6 bases). The CDR3 runs 14 residues. Per germline, CDR1 SGHTA and CDR2 FQGTGA. Trimming took off 11 bases at V and 2 bases at J, with 18 bases between the two ends.

The chain employs TRBV6-5 and TRBJ1-2; 7 bases map to TRBD1. From germline, CDR1 is MNHEY and CDR2 SVGAGI. The V segment lost 2 bases and the J segment 4 bases; nucleotides outside the gene matches: 4. This CDR3 has 14 residues. The CDR3 sequence is CASSYLTGFYGYTF. The CDR3 nucleotides read TGTGCCAGCAGTTACCTGACAGGGTTCTATGGCTACACCTTC.

In this sample, this clone turned up a few times. V usage is TRBV6-6 and J usage is TRBJ2-1, with 9 bases fitting TRBD2. The V segment lost 5 bases and the J segment 5 bases; nucleotides outside the gene matches: 10. Germline V gene data show CDR1 as MNHNY and CDR2 as SVGAGI (reference sequence). This CDR3 contains 16 residues. The CDR3 here is CASSQTGTSSNNEQFF. CDR3 DNA: TGTGCCAGCAGTCAAACCGGGACTAGCTCTAACAATGAGCAGTTCTTC.

This clone has just a few counts. The V and J genes are TRBV6-1 and TRBJ1-4; maybe TRBD1 (5 bases). The CDR3 consists of 15 residues. V shed 2 bases and J shed 8 bases, with 15 bases lying between them. Looked up from germline, CDR1 is MNHNS and CDR2 is SASEGT. CDR3 DNA: TGTGCCAGCAGTGAAATTGGCAGGGCGAAGGAAAAACTGTTTTTT. Protein product: CASSEIGRAKEKLFF.